This T cell receptor (beta chain) was sequenced in a study of spatial heterogeneity in lung cancer. Time point here: sample taken at primary tumor resection. Unsorted whole RNA of tumor, nontumor lung or frozen PBMC was sequenced. The library protocol tagged each TCR cDNA with a unique molecular identifier. From the 5' RACE reads, TCRdb called clonotypes with MiXCR, one entry per CDR3 protein. This table holds roughly 48,000 distinct CDR3 sequences, around 5.2% found once. This sample comprised PBMCs, obtained at surgery. The sequence was obtained from a male donor with early-stage non-small cell lung cancer.

In nucleotides, the CDR3 is TGTGCCAGCAGCTTCCCGGACGGCTATGGCTACACCTTC. Translating it yields CASSFPDGYGYTF. V and J are TRBV12-3 or TRBV12-4 and TRBJ1-2; D is undetermined. The ends were cut back, 6 bases at V and 4 bases at J, with 12 bases in the middle. There are 13 residues in the CDR3.